One sample yielded the 29 T cell receptor beta chains listed below, sequenced in a study of naive and memory T cell subsets. The beta constant-region primer was an equimolar mix of two oligonucleotides covering TRBC1 and TRBC2. Nested alpha and beta constant-region primers with the SP2 primer drove four PCR rounds on ligated cDNA. TCRdb processed the UMI-ligation and nested PCR reads anew with MiXCR; each CDR3 protein has one entry. The table shows about 150,000 distinct CDR3 sequences, with about 20% occurring only once. Findings and caveats of the study: A few larger clonotypes appeared in naive repertoires, especially CD8, possibly memory cells re-expressing CD45RA.

No antigen has been identified for these receptors. Sample: naive CD4+ T cells from blood. These receptors were taken from a human donor in good health.

Ten or more counts support this clonotype. V gene TRBV30 combines with J gene TRBJ2-5; TRBD2 agrees at 9 bases. Per the germline V gene, CDR1 is GTSNPN and CDR2 is SVGIG (reference sequence). CDR3 length: 13 residues. J was trimmed by 4 bases and V by 3 bases; bases with no gene match: 3. CDR3 nucleotides: TGTGCCTGGAGCTGGGGACTAGCAGAGACCCAGTACTTC. It specifies CAWSWGLAETQYF.

This clonotype was seen at least ten times. This chain uses TRBV7-8 with TRBJ2-2; no clear D. The CDR3 loop spans 15 amino acids. Between the trimmed V and J ends, which lost 6 bases and 0 bases, there was a span of 11 bases. Germline CDR1 is SGHVS and CDR2 is FQNEAQ. DNA for the CDR3: TGTGCCAGCAGGTTTTTGACAACGAACACCGGGGAGCTGTTTTTT. This codes for CASRFLTTNTGELFF.

V usage is TRBV28 and J usage is TRBJ2-3; D is ambiguous. Trimming removed 2 bases from V and 10 bases from J, with 16 bases in between. The CDR3 totals 14 residues. The V gene's germline CDR1 is MDHEN and CDR2 SYDVKM. The DNA of the CDR3 is TGTGCCAGCAGTTTAACCACTTTGGAAGGGTCGCAGTATTTT. This translates into CASSLTTLEGSQYF. Together with reference TRBV28 and TRBJ2-3, the CDR3 gives the full variable domain: DVKVTQSSRYLVKRTGEKVFLECVQDMDHENMFWYRQDPGLGLRLIYFSYDVKMKEKGDIPEGYSVSREKKERFSLILESASTNQTSMYLCASSLTTLEGSQYFGPGTRLTVL.

The V and J genes are TRBV20-1 and TRBJ1-4; D remains unclear. The germline CDR1 and CDR2 sequences are DFQATT and SNEGSKA (reference sequence). The V end lost 2 bases, the J end lost 8 bases, and 15 bases lay between the germline ends. This CDR3 is built from 14 residues. The CDR3: CSARHLFGREKLFF. The CDR3 nucleotides are TGCAGTGCTAGACACTTGTTCGGTCGAGAAAAACTGTTTTTT.

The V and J genes are TRBV12-3 or TRBV12-4 and TRBJ2-3; 7 bases align to TRBD2. The CDR3 has 14 amino acids. Unmatched junction bases numbered 11, after V lost 7 bases and J lost 7 bases. The CDR3 nucleotides are TGTGCCAGCATCTCGGGGAGGGCCGTAAATACGCAGTATTTT. Translated: CASISGRAVNTQYF.

This clonotype was picked up a small number of times. The gene calls are TRBV7-8 and TRBJ1-6, with D maybe TRBD1 (6 bases). The CDR3 sequence is 15 residues long. The germline V gene has CDR1 SGHVS and CDR2 FQNEAQ. Between the trimmed V and J ends, which lost 5 bases and 10 bases, there was a span of 18 bases. This chain's CDR3 is CASSPRQAGSSPLHF. CDR3 coding DNA: TGTGCCAGCAGCCCCCGACAGGCGGGATCGTCACCCCTCCACTTT.

This CDR3 is CASSQGPSGLYEQYF. The CDR3, as DNA: TGCGCCAGCAGCCAAGGGCCTAGCGGCTTATACGAGCAGTACTTC. This chain uses TRBV4-1 with TRBJ2-7; 7 bases are shared with TRBD2. Germline V gene sequence: CDR1 MGHRA, CDR2 YSYEKL. CDR3 length: 15 residues. The V gene end was trimmed by 1 base and the J gene end by 4 bases; junction bases not matched to a gene: 7.

This clonotype showed up many times. The chain recombines TRBV14 with TRBJ2-1, with 10 bases identical to TRBD2. The V segment lost 4 bases and the J segment 8 bases; nucleotides outside the gene matches: 8. There are 15 residues in the CDR3. CDR1 is SGHDN, CDR2 FVKESK, per germline. In DNA, the CDR3 is TGTGCCAGCAGCCCCCGGCTAGCGGGAGTGGATGAGCAGTTCTTC. It translates to CASSPRLAGVDEQFF.

In its sample, this clonotype was seen a few times. The J gene is TRBJ2-3, the V gene TRBV6-5; TRBD2 matches at 7 bases. The CDR3 is made up of 13 amino acids. The V gene's germline CDR1 is MNHEY and CDR2 SVGAGI. Unmatched junction bases numbered 6, after V lost 6 bases and J lost 6 bases. CDR3 DNA sequence: TGTGCCAGCAGGCCGGGAGGCCCCGATACGCAGTATTTT. Translating gives CASRPGGPDTQYF.

A few counts support this clonotype. The chain couples TRBV6-5 to TRBJ2-2; D call uncertain. The CDR3 extends over 13 amino acids. The V gene lost 7 bases and the J gene lost 6 bases, with 12 bases spanning the gap. The germline V gene has CDR1 MNHEY and CDR2 SVGAGI. The CDR3 bases are TGTGCCAGCACTCCCACAAAGGCCGGGGAGCTGTTTTTT. This gives the protein CASTPTKAGELFF.

The genes are TRBV20-1 and TRBJ2-7, with D possibly being TRBD1 (5 bases). Germline V gives CDR1 DFQATT, CDR2 SNEGSKA (reference sequence). The CDR3 loop spans 15 amino acids. Trimming removed 1 base from V and 6 bases from J, with 19 bases in between. CDR3 amino acids: CSARGGGPWGSEQYF. CDR3 bases: TGCAGTGCTAGAGGGGGCGGACCCTGGGGATCCGAGCAGTACTTC.

This clonotype was observed at least ten times. The chain carries TRBV20-1 and TRBJ2-1, with 12 bases aligning to TRBD2. V shed 3 bases, J shed 8 bases, and the junction held 23 bases outside the gene matches. Germline V gene data show CDR1 as DFQATT and CDR2 as SNEGSKA (reference sequence). The CDR3 length is 20 residues. The CDR3 region has the DNA TGCAGTGCTAGGAGCCCCGGGACTAGCGGGCTCCGGGGCACAATGGATGAGCAGTTCTTC. This gives the protein CSARSPGTSGLRGTMDEQFF.

This clonotype was recorded a few times. The chain couples TRBV7-6 to TRBJ2-5, with TRBD1 as a possible D gene (6 bases). The CDR3 sequence is 15 residues long. CDR1 is SGHVS, CDR2 FNYEAQ, per germline. Trimming removed 3 bases at V and 0 bases at J, with 11 bases between. The CDR3 sequence: CASSFTGQNQETQYF. Here the CDR3 DNA reads TGTGCCAGCAGCTTTACCGGACAGAACCAAGAGACCCAGTACTTC. The full variable domain, rest sourced from reference TRBV7-6 and TRBJ2-5, is GAGVSQSPRYKVTKRGQDVALRCDPISGHVSLYWYRQALGQGPEFLTYFNYEAQQDKSGLPNDRFSAERPEGSISTLTIQRTEQRDSAMYRCASSFTGQNQETQYFGPGTRLLVL.

The V and J genes are TRBV2 and TRBJ1-1; a weak D match, TRBD1 (6 bases). V lost 7 bases and J lost 6, with 15 bases in between. The CDR3 sequence is 13 residues long. Germline loops: CDR1 SNHLY, CDR2 FYNNEI. The CDR3 DNA reads TGTGCCAGCACTGTGGGGGGGCTCGCTGAAGCTTTCTTT. Translated, it gives CASTVGGLAEAFF.

The gene calls are TRBV3-1 and TRBJ1-2, with D possibly being TRBD1 (6 bases). The CDR3 totals 14 residues. The V end lost 4 bases, the J end lost 8 bases, and 17 bases lay between the germline ends. Germline V lookup: CDR1 LGHDT, CDR2 YNNKEL (reference sequence). In DNA form, the CDR3 reads TGTGCCAGCAGCCGGGCAGGACAGCCGGAAGGCTACACCTTC. Amino acid sequence: CASSRAGQPEGYTF.

This clonotype was seen many times. The chain is built from TRBV7-8 and TRBJ2-5, with unresolved D. The length of the CDR3 is 11 residues. Trimming removed 2 bases at V and 5 bases at J, with 3 bases between. Per the germline V gene, CDR1 is SGHVS and CDR2 is FQNEAQ. The CDR3 region has the DNA TGTGCCAGCAGCTTAACGGAGACCCAGTACTTC. Protein sequence: CASSLTETQYF.

This rearrangement joins TRBV20-1 to TRBJ2-1; the match to TRBD1 covers 7 bases. The CDR3 contains 19 residues. V shed 1 base and J 2 bases; nucleotides not matched to a gene: 17. CDR1 is DFQATT and CDR2 is SNEGSKA in the germline V gene (reference sequence). The DNA for the CDR3 is TGCAGTGCTAGAGCCGTCCGAGTGGTCGGGCAGGGGGCCTACAATGAGCAGTTCTTC. Translating gives CSARAVRVVGQGAYNEQFF.

This clonotype was counted a few times. The chain employs TRBV27 and TRBJ1-5; TRBD1 aligns across 11 bases. CDR3 length: 15 residues. The J segment lost 6 bases and the V segment lost 4 bases, leaving 5 bases of the junction unmatched. Germline loops: CDR1 MNHEY, CDR2 SMNVEV (reference sequence). DNA of the CDR3: TGTGCCAGCAGTTGGACAGGGGGCAGGAGTCAGCCCCAGCATTTT. Translating it yields CASSWTGGRSQPQHF.

V gene TRBV7-2 combines with J gene TRBJ1-1; D possibly corresponds to TRBD1 (6 bases). This CDR3 comprises 16 residues. Germline CDR1 SGHTA, CDR2 FQGNSA. V shed 1 base and J shed 6 bases, with 18 bases lying between them. Here the CDR3 DNA reads TGTGCCAGCAGCTTAGTCCGGACGGTCGAGGGGGCTGAAGCTTTCTTT. Translated: CASSLVRTVEGAEAFF.

There are a few counts of this clonotype. The chain combines TRBV6-1 with TRBJ2-7; D is ambiguous. V lost 1 base and J 1 base, leaving 11 bases between the germline ends. The CDR3 has 15 residues. The germline gives CDR1 MNHNS, CDR2 SASEGT. This CDR3 reads CASSEVGRISYEQYF. CDR3 sequence (DNA): TGTGCCAGCAGTGAAGTTGGCAGGATTTCCTACGAGCAGTACTTC.

DNA for the CDR3: TGCAGTGCTGGGGTACTAAGAGAGGTGTTCTTC. Translating it yields CSAGVLREVFF. V gene TRBV20-1 combines with J gene TRBJ2-1, with D unclear. In germline, CDR1 is DFQATT, CDR2 SNEGSKA (reference sequence). CDR3 size: 11 residues. Trimming shortened V by 5 bases and J by 15 bases, and 17 bases separated the two germline ends.

This clonotype was found a few times. The chain has TRBV7-2 and TRBJ2-2, with D maybe TRBD2 (5 bases). This CDR3 region has 11 residues. Per germline, CDR1 SGHTA and CDR2 FQGNSA. Deletions cut 7 bases from V and 6 bases from J, with 6 bases between. As DNA, the CDR3 is TGTGCCAGCATGAGGGCCGGGGAGCTGTTTTTT. Its translation: CASMRAGELFF.

This chain links TRBV6-2 or TRBV6-3 with TRBJ2-6; 8 nucleotides line up with TRBD1. This CDR3 comprises 19 residues. CDR1 and CDR2 from the germline V gene are MNHEY and SVGEGT. Trimming removed 4 bases from V and 0 bases from J; junction bases left unmatched: 11. CDR3 protein: CASSFLRTGIDSGANVLTF. The CDR3 DNA sequence: TGTGCCAGCAGTTTCCTAAGGACAGGGATTGACTCTGGGGCCAACGTCCTGACTTTC.

J is TRBJ2-5 and V is TRBV6-6, with a possible D match to TRBD2 (5 bases). CDR1 is MNHNY, CDR2 SVGAGI, per germline (reference sequence). V lost 6 bases, J lost 3 bases, and 14 bases lay in between. The CDR3 is 14 residues long. CDR3: CASSPGILKETQYF. As DNA, the CDR3 is TGTGCCAGCAGCCCCGGGATATTAAAAGAGACCCAGTACTTC.

The V gene is TRBV5-1, the J gene TRBJ2-2; D might be TRBD2 (6 bases). Trimming left V 4 bases short and J 0 bases short, with 13 bases between. The germline CDR1 and CDR2 sequences are SGHRS and YFSETQ. There are 16 residues in the CDR3. CDR3 DNA: TGCGCCAGCAGCCAAACGGGAGACCCGAACACCGGGGAGCTGTTTTTT. It codes for CASSQTGDPNTGELFF. Full variable domain (rest looked up from reference TRBV5-1 and TRBJ2-2): KAGVTQTPRYLIKTRGQQVTLSCSPISGHRSVSWYQQTPGQGLQFLFEYFSETQRNKGNFPGRFSGRQFSNSRSEMNVSTLELGDSALYLCASSQTGDPNTGELFFGEGSRLTVL.

This chain joins TRBV30 and TRBJ1-3, with a weak D call TRBD1 (5 bases). The CDR3 covers 17 residues. The V end lost 0 bases, the J end lost 0 bases, and 15 bases lay between the germline ends. In germline, CDR1 is GTSNPN, CDR2 SVGIG (reference sequence). The DNA for the CDR3 is TGTGCCTGGAGTGTACGTGCAGGGCCTGTCTCTGGAAACACCATATATTTT. Its protein is CAWSVRAGPVSGNTIYF.

This chain joins TRBV4-1 and TRBJ2-6, with D possibly matching TRBD1 (6 bases). CDR1 MGHRA and CDR2 YSYEKL come from the germline V gene. The V end lost 11 bases, the J end lost 2 bases, and 16 bases lay between the germline ends. The CDR3 is 15 amino acids. CDR3 region: CASQPKGAGANVLTF. The CDR3 DNA sequence: TGCGCCTCCCAACCTAAGGGGGCTGGGGCCAACGTCCTGACTTTC.

The chain is built from TRBV6-1 and TRBJ2-7; possibly TRBD2 for D (6 bases). This CDR3 region has 15 residues. Trimming removed 7 bases from V and 2 bases from J, with 18 bases in between. Germline V gene data show CDR1 as MNHNS and CDR2 as SASEGT. This CDR3 reads CASTSTGTPPYEQYF. CDR3 in DNA: TGTGCCAGCACTTCAACCGGGACTCCTCCCTACGAGCAGTACTTC.

The table lists this clonotype with many counts. The V call is TRBV18, the J call TRBJ2-3; 8 bases map to TRBD1. Germline V lookup: CDR1 KGHSH, CDR2 LQKENI. This CDR3 region has 16 residues. V lost 5 bases and J lost 2; bases outside the gene matches: 9. CDR3 amino acids: CASSDRTGRYTDTQYF. The DNA for the CDR3 is TGTGCCAGCTCAGACCGGACAGGGCGTTACACAGATACGCAGTATTTT.